The rows below give T cell receptor beta chains drawn from one sample of a study of molecular identifiers for immune sequencing clone quantification. MiXCR was run by TCRdb on the PCR reads, yielding one entry per CDR3 protein. The sample holds more than 550,000 distinct CDR3 sequences; less than 30% are singletons and the top ten take 0.7% to 0.95%. Sequencing input: naive CD8+ T cells from blood, with Jurkat cell RNA spiked in. The receptors stem from a human donor in good health. Some libraries in this study had Jurkat cell RNA spiked in. Each CDR3 is given with its conserved first and last residue. D genes are given only for firm matches. Rows may omit the clone size; those that give it use once, few, many or a size class.

J	V	D	size	DNA	CDR3
TRBJ1-2	TRBV28	.	.	TGTGCCAGCAGTTTCCTCGGGACGACACATGGCTATGGCTACACCTTC	CASSFLGTTHGYGYTF
TRBJ2-7	TRBV7-9	TRBD1	.	TGTGCCAGCAGCTTAGCAGGGGGCCTAGGTGGCGAGCAGTACTTC	CASSLAGGLGGEQYF
TRBJ2-1	TRBV29-1	.	.	TGCAGCGGCACAGGCATCGGCAATGAGCAGTTCTTC	CSGTGIGNEQFF
TRBJ2-7	TRBV27	TRBD1	many	TGTGCCAGCAGTCCCACAGGGGAACCCTACGAGCAGTACTTC	CASSPTGEPYEQYF
TRBJ2-6	TRBV9	.	many	TGTGCCAGCAGCGTAGTTCCGTCTGGGGCCAACGTCCTGACTTTC	CASSVVPSGANVLTF
TRBJ2-7	TRBV5-6	.	.	TGTGCCAGCAGCCAACTAAGAGGGGTCCTCAACCCCTACGAGCAGTACTTC	CASSQLRGVLNPYEQYF
TRBJ1-1	TRBV19	.	.	TGTGCCAGTAGTTCGTCACCCGTGAACACTGAAGCTTTCTTT	CASSSSPVNTEAFF
TRBJ1-4	TRBV12-3/TRBV12-4	TRBD1	few	TGTGCCAGCAGTTTATCCTCGGACAGGGGGCGAGATGAAAAACTGTTTTTT	CASSLSSDRGRDEKLFF
TRBJ2-7	TRBV24-1	TRBD1	.	TGTGCCACCAGCGGTGCAGGGTTTGGGACAGGTCCCTACGAGCAGTACTTC	CATSGAGFGTGPYEQYF
TRBJ2-7	TRBV28	.	many	TGTGCCAGCAGTTCCTCCGGGACAATCTACGAGCAGTACTTC	CASSSSGTIYEQYF
TRBJ1-4	TRBV5-8	.	many	TGTGCCAGCAGCCCCATGCGAAAACTGTTTTTT	CASSPMRKLFF
TRBJ2-3	TRBV29-1	.	many	TGCAGCGTCCCGTTGGCAGATACGCAGTATTTT	CSVPLADTQYF
TRBJ2-1	TRBV11-2	TRBD1	.	TGTGCCAGCAGCTCTAAGGACAGGGTACACAATGAGCAGTTCTTC	CASSSKDRVHNEQFF
TRBJ1-1	TRBV4-1	.	.	TGCGCCAGCAGCCAAGAGCCAGGGTTCAACTCTGAAGCTTTCTTT	CASSQEPGFNSEAFF
TRBJ1-2	TRBV20-1	.	.	TGCAGTGCTTCCCATCCACAGGGCCCTCTTGGCTACACCTTC	CSASHPQGPLGYTF
TRBJ2-2	TRBV7-9	TRBD2	few	TGTGCCAGCGGGGGTCTAGCGGGGGACACCGGGGAGCTGTTTTTT	CASGGLAGDTGELFF
TRBJ1-1	TRBV4-1	TRBD1	.	TGCGCCAGCAGCCCGTTAACAGGGGGCACTGAAGCTTTCTTT	CASSPLTGGTEAFF
TRBJ2-2	TRBV29-1	TRBD2	many	TGCAGCGTTGACACTAGCGGGATGGCCGGGGAGCTGTTTTTT	CSVDTSGMAGELFF
TRBJ1-1	TRBV28	TRBD1	many	TGTGCCAGCAGCATAACAGGGGGCCAAGTAGACACTGAAGCTTTCTTT	CASSITGGQVDTEAFF
TRBJ1-2	TRBV4-3	.	many	TGCGCCAGCAGCCAAGATCAGGGACGGTCCTATGGCTACACCTTC	CASSQDQGRSYGYTF
TRBJ2-7	TRBV20-1	.	.	TGCAGTGCTAGAGATTCCACGAAGATCTCCTACGAGCAGTACTTC	CSARDSTKISYEQYF
TRBJ2-3	TRBV12-3/TRBV12-4	TRBD2	many	TGTGCCAGCTCAATTTCTAGCGGGGGGCCAGATACGCAGTATTTT	CASSISSGGPDTQYF
TRBJ2-7	TRBV7-7	.	.	.	CASSFGPGASAQSF
TRBJ1-2	TRBV20-1	TRBD1	many	TGCAGTGCCGAAAAGACAGGGGACAACTATGGCTACACCTTC	CSAEKTGDNYGYTF
TRBJ2-3	TRBV7-7	.	.	TGTGCCCGCCGCTTAGCCCTTGGGGCCGCTACGCAGTATTTT	CARRLALGAATQYF
TRBJ2-2	TRBV7-9	TRBD1	many	TGTGCCAGCAGCTTACCCCGGACAGGGGGCCAGAACACCGGGGAGCTGTTTTTT	CASSLPRTGGQNTGELFF
TRBJ1-1	TRBV12-3/TRBV12-4	.	many	TGTGCCAGCAGTTTATGGAGGGACACTGAAGCTTTCTTT	CASSLWRDTEAFF
TRBJ2-2	TRBV9	TRBD2	few	TGTGCCAGCAGCGTATACGCGGGACTAGCGTCCGGGGAGCTGTTTTTT	CASSVYAGLASGELFF
TRBJ1-4	TRBV12-3/TRBV12-4	.	.	TGTGCCAGCAGTTCCCCCCCGGAGGATAAACTGTTGTTT	CASSSPPEDKLLF
TRBJ2-3	TRBV27	TRBD2	.	TGTGCCAGCAGTAAGCTGGGACTAGCGGGGGTCCGGGATACGCAGTATTTT	CASSKLGLAGVRDTQYF
TRBJ1-2	TRBV5-1	TRBD1	few	TGCGCCAGCAGCACAAACCAGGGGGTTCGGAACTATGGCTACACCTTC	CASSTNQGVRNYGYTF
TRBJ2-6	TRBV6-5	.	few	TGTGCCAGCGGAGAATGGACAACCTCTGGGGCCAACGTCCTGACTTTC	CASGEWTTSGANVLTF
TRBJ1-4	TRBV4-2	.	many	TGTGCCAGCAGCCAAGTTGGGGGGGCGGCGGCTAATGAAAAACTGTTTTTT	CASSQVGGAAANEKLFF
TRBJ2-3	TRBV7-2	TRBD2	many	TGTGCCAGCAGCTTTGGACTAGCTAGCACAGATACGCAGTATTTT	CASSFGLASTDTQYF
TRBJ2-2	TRBV30	.	few	TGTGCCTGGAGTTGGGCGAACACCGGGGAGCTGTTTTTT	CAWSWANTGELFF
TRBJ1-2	TRBV4-1	TRBD1	few	TGCGCCGGCAGCCCAGCCCCGACAGGGGGAGGCTATGGCTACACCTTC	CAGSPAPTGGGYGYTF
TRBJ1-1	TRBV19	.	few	TGTGCCAGTAGTATACGGGACACCACTGAAGCTTTCTTT	CASSIRDTTEAFF
TRBJ2-1	TRBV20-1	TRBD2	once	TGCAGTGCTACTAAACTAGCGGGAAATTACAATGAGCAGTTCTTC	CSATKLAGNYNEQFF
TRBJ2-7	TRBV5-6	.	many	TGTGCCAGCAGTTGGGACCGAAGCTCCTACGAGCAGTACTTC	CASSWDRSSYEQYF
TRBJ2-1	TRBV2	.	few	TGTGCCAGCAGTGTGGGAGCAAATGCTGAGCAGTTCTTC	CASSVGANAEQFF
TRBJ2-7	TRBV5-1	.	.	TGCGCCAGCGGCCCTTTAGGGCTTAAATCCTACGAGCGGTACTTC	CASGPLGLKSYERYF
TRBJ2-1	TRBV7-9	.	few	TGTGCCAGCAGCAAGAGGTTTGGCCCAAACGGCTACAATGAGCAGTTCTTC	CASSKRFGPNGYNEQFF
TRBJ2-2	TRBV5-3	TRBD1	few	TGTGCCAGCAGCTATAGACAGGGAACCACCGGGGAGCTGTTTTTT	CASSYRQGTTGELFF
TRBJ2-3	TRBV27	TRBD2	few	TGTGCCAGCAGCCCCATGCGGGGGGGCGCAGATACGCAGTATTTT	CASSPMRGGADTQYF
TRBJ1-2	TRBV19	.	.	TGTGCCAGTAGTATGAATGGAGTCGACTATGGCTACACCTTC	CASSMNGVDYGYTF
TRBJ1-1	TRBV13	.	.	TGTGCCAGCAGCTTAGGCTCCCTCGAAACCATGAACACTGAAGCTTTCTTT	CASSLGSLETMNTEAFF
TRBJ2-7	TRBV27	TRBD2	many	TGTGCCAGCAGTGGAAAGACTAGCGGGCACTCCTACGAGCAGTACTTC	CASSGKTSGHSYEQYF
TRBJ2-5	TRBV23-1	.	many	TGCGCCAGCACCCTAGTCCGGACGGATCAAGAGACCCAGTACTTC	CASTLVRTDQETQYF
TRBJ2-3	TRBV29-1	.	many	TGCAGCGTTGTTGGGTCACGCGCGGATACGCAGTATTTT	CSVVGSRADTQYF
TRBJ1-5	TRBV19	.	few	TGTGCCAGTAGTATGGGGACGGGAAATCAGCCCCAGCATTTT	CASSMGTGNQPQHF
TRBJ2-3	TRBV11-2	TRBD1	many	TGTGCCAGCAGCCACGGGACAGGGGGATTAGATACGCAGTATTTT	CASSHGTGGLDTQYF